This TCR beta chain emerged from a study of breast tumors, draining lymph nodes, adjacent tissues (dated by TCRdb to about 2016). About the full investigation: In breast cancer patients, the study compared the TCR beta repertoires of tumor, adjacent nontumor tissue and axillary lymph nodes. The study aimed to assess the relationships and possible T-cell exchange between tumor, surrounding tissue and draining lymph node repertoires in human breast cancer. The full study reports these points: Tumor T-cell repertoires showed less diversity than lymph node repertoires and more diversity than nontumor tissue repertoires, and tumor T-cell repertoires showed preferential V and J gene usage. The similarity between tumor and nontumor tissue repertoires was significantly greater in luminal-like breast cancer than in basal-like breast cancer. The data were considered consistent with most tumor T cells being derived from the lymph node and subsequently expanding within tumor tissue. The conclusion that tumor T cells originate in lymph nodes was presented as consistent with a hypothesis rather than as directly demonstrated.

V was cut back by 4 bases and J by 8 bases, leaving a gap of 15 bases between them. The germline V gene (reference sequence) specifies SGHKS as CDR1 and YYEKEE as CDR2. The CDR3 runs 13 residues from the cysteine to the phenylalanine. Only the CDR3 DNA stays, 39 bases, in frame from base 1. This clonotype was detected many times. Its antigen target is currently unknown. One base away lies a much larger clone, so this may be a sequencing read error. Sequenced on an Illumina HiSeq 2000. Multiplex PCR amplification was used to generate the TCR beta chain libraries. The amplified TCR beta chain products were analyzed by high-throughput sequencing. The public reads were reprocessed in TCRdb via fastp at Q25 and MiXCR, keeping in-frame beta chains. Here each entry gathers all rows of one CDR3 protein and keeps the most common genes and DNA. Within this sample are about 110,000 distinct CDR3 sequences, with less than 40% of them counted one time only. Less than 6% of the sample comes from the top ten.

Lymph node samples were obtained from the axillary draining lymph nodes of breast cancer patients. Specimen: axillary lymph node tissue. The sequence links TRBV5-5 to TRBJ1-2, with an unclear D gene assignment. The clonotype comes from a female donor with breast cancer. Some clones in this sample may be carry-over from other donors' samples. The DNA is as follows: TGTGCCAGCAGCGCGACCCTTACCCAGGGCTACACCTTC. The resulting protein is CASSATLTQGYTF.